Below, 20 T cell receptor beta chains from the same sample are listed, as sequenced in a study of cytomegalovirus exposure and HLA in healthy donors. Method: immunoSEQ multiplex PCR; TCRdb's copy keeps in-frame clones and lacks some. The repertoire includes 150,000 to 200,000 clones, around four fifths of them detected once, and about 2.3% sits in the top ten. Sample: PBMCs. The receptors stem from a man aged 25-45 years in good health and CMV-seropositive.

V gene TRBV4-1 combines with J gene TRBJ2-7; no reliable D call. The CDR3 sequence is 14 residues long. Germline-derived CDR1 and CDR2 are MGHRA and YSYEKL. V lost 4 bases and J 2 bases, leaving 12 bases between the germline ends. The DNA for the CDR3 is TGCGCCAGCAGCCCCCCCGCGAGGCCCTACGAGCAGTACTTC. Residues: CASSPPARPYEQYF.

The gene calls are TRBV4-1 and TRBJ2-5, with 12 bases that match TRBD2. V was clipped by 4 bases and J by 4 bases; unmatched bases: 1. Per germline, CDR1 MGHRA and CDR2 YSYEKL. This CDR3 comprises 14 residues. CDR3 in amino acids: CASSPLAGGETQYF. The CDR3 bases are TGCGCCAGCAGCCCACTAGCGGGGGGAGAGACCCAGTACTTC.

The chain has TRBV29-1 and TRBJ2-7; D might be TRBD2 (6 bases). The V and J ends lost 7 bases and 0 bases respectively, with 10 bases between them. The CDR3 has 12 amino acids. The germline CDR1 and CDR2 sequences are SQVTM and ANQGSEA. CDR3 bases: TGCAGCGCCCAGACTAGCTCCTACGAGCAGTACTTC. Its protein product is CSAQTSSYEQYF.

The chain recombines TRBV27 with TRBJ1-6, with a possible D match to TRBD1 (5 bases). The CDR3 is made up of 16 amino acids. Trimming took 5 bases from V and 1 from J, leaving 12 bases between them. The germline V gene has CDR1 MNHEY and CDR2 SMNVEV (reference sequence). Written as DNA, the CDR3 is TGTGCCAGCAGTCGTGACTCAGGGTCCTATAATTCACCCCTCCACTTT. Residues: CASSRDSGSYNSPLHF.

This clone was counted a few times. This rearrangement joins TRBV19 to TRBJ2-2, with no clear D. V was cut by 7 bases and J by 2 bases, with 8 bases left in between. The CDR3 sequence is 13 residues long. Looked up from germline, CDR1 is LNHDA and CDR2 is SQIVND (reference sequence). The CDR3, as DNA: TGTGCCAGTAAAACATTAAACACCGGGGAGCTGTTTTTT. Its translation is CASKTLNTGELFF.

The V and J genes are TRBV7-9 and TRBJ1-1; D is uncertain. The CDR3 extends over 15 amino acids. Trimming removed 0 bases from V and 5 bases from J, with 13 bases in between. The germline V gene encodes CDR1 SEHNR and CDR2 FQNEAQ (reference sequence). CDR3 protein: CASSLAPRGRTEAFF. CDR3 nucleotide sequence: TGTGCCAGCAGCTTAGCCCCCCGAGGGAGGACTGAAGCTTTCTTT.

For this clone: One end of the junction does not line up with germline, which may come from a read error. The chain joins TRBV18 to TRBJ2-7; D possibly corresponds to TRBD1 (5 bases). Germline lookup yields CDR1 KGHSH and CDR2 LQKENI. The CDR3 spans 17 residues. For the CDR3, the DNA is TGTGCCAGCTCACCATATATGCTCCAGGGCATCTCCCACGAGCAGTACTTC. Translation gives CASSPYMLQGISHEQYF.

Only a few counts were recorded for this clone. The chain combines TRBV6-6 with TRBJ2-1; 7 nucleotides line up with TRBD2. The ends lost 8 bases at V and 0 bases at J; junction bases unmatched: 7. The CDR3 contains 15 residues. CDR1 and CDR2 from the germline V gene are MNHNY and SVGAGI (reference sequence). Written as DNA, the CDR3 is TGTGCCAGCGGCCCCCGCGGGAGCTCCTACAATGAGCAGTTCTTC. Protein product: CASGPRGSSYNEQFF.

The chain has TRBV5-1 and TRBJ2-3, with TRBD1 matching over 11 bases. CDR3 size: 14 residues. Losses at the gene ends were 4 bases for V and 6 bases for J; bases not matched to a gene: 4. The germline CDR1 and CDR2 sequences are SGHRS and YFSETQ. As DNA, the CDR3 is TGCGCCAGCAGCGAGGGACAGGGGGTTGATACGCAGTATTTT. This codes for CASSEGQGVDTQYF.

The chain joins TRBV15 to TRBJ2-7; TRBD1 aligns across 7 bases. Per germline, CDR1 LNHNV and CDR2 YYDKDF (reference sequence). This CDR3 has 16 residues. V gave up 1 base and J gave up 3 bases; unmatched junction bases: 9. Here the CDR3 DNA reads TGTGCCACCAGCAGAGGGGACAGCGGACCCGGCTACGAGCAGTACTTC. Protein product: CATSRGDSGPGYEQYF.

V gene TRBV15 combines with J gene TRBJ1-5; 9 positions agree with TRBD1. Germline CDR1 and CDR2: LNHNV and YYDKDF (reference sequence). This CDR3 comprises 14 residues. V was pared by 5 bases and J by 6 bases, with 5 bases of the junction left unmatched. DNA of the CDR3: TGTGCCACCAGCTCACAGGGGGCCGTTCAGCCCCAGCATTTT. This sequence encodes CATSSQGAVQPQHF.

The chain combines TRBV12-5 with TRBJ2-7; TRBD2 might be the D (6 bases). Germline assignment: CDR1 LGHNT and CDR2 FRNRAP. The V end lost 2 bases, the J end lost 1 base, and 12 bases lay between the germline ends. This CDR3 spans 15 amino acids. In nucleotides, the CDR3 is TGTGCTAGTGGTTTGACGGGGGTTGAGTCCTACGAGCAGTACTTC. Its translation: CASGLTGVESYEQYF.

This CDR3 reads CASSLETGGTQRDTQYF. CDR3 sequence (DNA): TGTGCCAGCAGCCTAGAAACGGGTGGGACTCAGAGGGATACGCAGTATTTT. The V and J genes are TRBV13 and TRBJ2-3; TRBD2 is a possible D gene (6 bases). The CDR3 totals 17 residues. Trimming shortened V by 5 bases and J by 6 bases, and 24 bases separated the two germline ends. CDR1 is PRHDT and CDR2 is FYEKMQ in the germline V gene (reference sequence).

V and J are TRBV14 and TRBJ2-1; weak D call: TRBD2 (5 bases). The CDR3 consists of 15 residues. Trimming removed 1 base from V and 1 base from J, with 8 bases in between. CDR1 and CDR2 from the germline V gene are SGHDN and FVKESK. The CDR3 here is CASSQGESSYNEQFF. The CDR3, as DNA: TGTGCCAGCAGCCAAGGGGAGAGTTCCTACAATGAGCAGTTCTTC.

The chain carries TRBV6-1 and TRBJ1-3, with a weak D call TRBD1 (5 bases). The germline V gene encodes CDR1 MNHNS and CDR2 SASEGT. Trimming took 4 bases from V and 9 from J, leaving 25 bases between them. The CDR3 has 17 amino acids. The CDR3 DNA reads as TGTGCCAGCAGTGGGATTTTGGCAAACAGGTTGGGCGGCACCATATATTTT. Its translation: CASSGILANRLGGTIYF.

This clone was observed a single time. The genes are TRBV27 and TRBJ2-1; 11 positions agree with TRBD2. The CDR3 runs 17 residues. Germline assignment: CDR1 MNHEY and CDR2 SMNVEV (reference sequence). The ends lost 4 bases at V and 2 bases at J; junction bases unmatched: 7. The CDR3 nucleotides are TGTGCCAGCAGTTATGCTAGCGGGGGGTCTCCCTACAATGAGCAGTTCTTC. Amino acids: CASSYASGGSPYNEQFF.

The chain joins TRBV6-5 to TRBJ1-2, with TRBD1 as a possible D gene (5 bases). The germline gives CDR1 MNHEY, CDR2 SVGAGI. The CDR3 is 12 residues long. With 6 bases removed from V and 5 bases from J, the gap between germline ends came to 10 bases. CDR3 amino acids: CASSAGWYGYTF. The CDR3 DNA sequence: TGTGCCAGCAGCGCAGGGTGGTATGGCTACACCTTC.

The chain joins TRBV7-9 to TRBJ1-4, with D tentatively TRBD1 (6 bases). Trimming removed 5 bases at V and 8 bases at J, with 18 bases between. CDR3 size: 15 residues. Germline V CDR1 and CDR2: SEHNR, FQNEAQ (reference sequence). CDR3 in DNA: TGTGCCAGCAGCCTTGGGCCAGGGGTCGGGGAAAAACTGTTTTTT. This translates into CASSLGPGVGEKLFF.

The chain uses TRBV27 and TRBJ2-7; D might be TRBD2 (6 bases). CDR1 and CDR2 from the germline V gene are MNHEY and SMNVEV (reference sequence). Trimming removed 5 bases from V and 3 bases from J, with 26 bases in between. The CDR3 runs 18 residues. As DNA, the CDR3 is TGTGCCAGCAGTCCCACCTGGGGGGTGGGAAAAACGGGCTACGAGCAGTACTTC. Amino acid sequence: CASSPTWGVGKTGYEQYF.

The V call is TRBV7-9, the J call TRBJ2-7, with TRBD1 as a possible D gene (6 bases). Trimming left V 4 bases short and J 5 bases short, with 15 bases between. The CDR3 consists of 14 residues. Per the germline V gene, CDR1 is SEHNR and CDR2 is FQNEAQ (reference sequence). For the CDR3, the DNA is TGTGCCAGCAGCTCCAGGGGTGCGGTGAACGAGCAGTACTTC. Translating gives CASSSRGAVNEQYF.